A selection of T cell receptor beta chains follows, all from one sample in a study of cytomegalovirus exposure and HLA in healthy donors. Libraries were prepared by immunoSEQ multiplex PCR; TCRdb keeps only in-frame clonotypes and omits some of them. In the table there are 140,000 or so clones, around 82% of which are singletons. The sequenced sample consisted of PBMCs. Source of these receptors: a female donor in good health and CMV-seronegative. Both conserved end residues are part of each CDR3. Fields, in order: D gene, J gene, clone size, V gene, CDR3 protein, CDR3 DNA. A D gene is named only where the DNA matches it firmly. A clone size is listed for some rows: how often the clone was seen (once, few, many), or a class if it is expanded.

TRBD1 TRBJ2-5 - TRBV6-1 CASSPTGGPGRAYF TGTGCCAGCAGTCCAACAGGGGGCCCTGGTCGCGCGTACTTC
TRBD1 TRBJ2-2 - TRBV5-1 CASSLEGRGRPNTGELFF TGCGCCAGCAGCTTGGAGGGCAGGGGGAGACCGAACACCGGGGAGCTGTTTTTT
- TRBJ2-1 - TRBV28 CASKENYNEQFF TGTGCCAGCAAGGAGAACTACAATGAGCAGTTCTTC
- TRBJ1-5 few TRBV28 CASSPLRGNQPQHF TGTGCCAGCAGTCCCCTACGGGGCAATCAGCCCCAGCATTTT
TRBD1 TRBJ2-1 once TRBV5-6 CASSSDRGPDKGSGQFF TGTGCCAGCAGCTCGGACAGGGGGCCAGATAAGGGATCAGGGCAGTTCTTC
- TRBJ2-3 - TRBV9 CASSVATGGIGDTQYF TGTGCCAGCAGCGTAGCTACTGGGGGGATTGGAGATACGCAGTATTTT
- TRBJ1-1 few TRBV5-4 CASSGRTGASPEAFF TGTGCCAGCAGCGGAAGAACAGGAGCATCCCCTGAAGCTTTCTTT
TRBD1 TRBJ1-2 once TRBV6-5 CASSYSGRGLAGYTF TGTGCCAGCAGTTACTCGGGCAGGGGGCTGGCTGGCTACACCTTC
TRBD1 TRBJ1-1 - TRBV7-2 CASTRTGGTEAFF TGTGCCAGCACCCGGACAGGGGGGACTGAAGCTTTCTTT
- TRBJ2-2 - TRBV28 CASSLSASRLPGTGELFF TGTGCCAGCAGTTTATCGGCTAGCAGACTACCGGGGACCGGGGAGCTGTTTTTT
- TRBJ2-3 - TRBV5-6 CASSSWPSDTQYF TGTGCCAGCAGCTCTTGGCCCTCAGATACGCAGTATTTT
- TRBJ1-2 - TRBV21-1 CASSNLPQTGTF TGTGCCAGCAGCAATCTCCCGCAGACGGGCACCTTC
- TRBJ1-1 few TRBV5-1 CASSEGPNTEAFF TGCGCCAGCAGCGAGGGCCCGAACACTGAAGCTTTCTTT
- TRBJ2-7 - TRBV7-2 CASSLVPTYEQYF TGTGCCAGCAGCTTAGTACCTACCTACGAGCAGTACTTC
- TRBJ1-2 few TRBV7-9 CASSFSWTAHYGYTF TGTGCCAGCAGCTTTTCCTGGACAGCCCACTATGGCTACACCTTC
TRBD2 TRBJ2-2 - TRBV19 CASSLSGGLSNTGELFF TGTGCCAGTAGTTTAAGCGGGGGGCTCTCGAACACCGGGGAGCTGTTTTTT
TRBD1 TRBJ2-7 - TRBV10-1 CASKGTGPFHEQYF TGCGCCAGCAAGGGGACAGGGCCCTTCCACGAGCAGTACTTC
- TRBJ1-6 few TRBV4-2 CASSQAGEGSPLHF TGTGCCAGCAGCCAAGCGGGGGAGGGATCACCCCTCCACTTT
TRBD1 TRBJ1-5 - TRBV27 CASGQGLFQPQHF TGTGCCAGCGGACAGGGTTTATTTCAGCCCCAGCATTTT
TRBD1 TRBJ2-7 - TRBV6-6 CASSSLRTGEYEQYF TGTGCCAGCAGTTCCCTAAGGACAGGGGAATACGAGCAGTACTTC
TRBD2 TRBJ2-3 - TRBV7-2 CASSLTQGLDGDTQYF TGTGCCAGCAGCTTAACCCAAGGACTAGATGGCGATACGCAGTATTTT
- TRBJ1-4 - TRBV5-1 CASSRGHNEKLFF TGCGCCAGCAGCCGAGGGCATAATGAAAAACTGTTTTTT
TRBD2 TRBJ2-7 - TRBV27 CASSLGSGGLSYEQYF TGTGCCAGCAGTTTGGGCAGCGGGGGCCTCTCCTACGAGCAGTACTTC
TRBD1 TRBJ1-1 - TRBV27 CASRDRAGGNLVVTEAFF TGTGCCAGCAGGGATCGGGCAGGGGGGAACTTGGTTGTTACTGAAGCTTTCTTT
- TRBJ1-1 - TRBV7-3 CASSLSGNTEAFF TGTGCCAGCAGCCTATCCGGGAACACTGAAGCTTTCTTT
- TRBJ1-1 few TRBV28 CASSSRFGGANTEAFF TGTGCCAGCAGTTCTCGCTTCGGAGGGGCGAACACTGAAGCTTTCTTT
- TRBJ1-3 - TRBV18 CASSPLAGDGNTIYF TGTGCCAGCTCACCACTGGCAGGGGATGGAAACACCATATATTTT
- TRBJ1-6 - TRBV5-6 CASTARGNSPLHF TGTGCCAGCACTGCCAGGGGTAATTCACCCCTCCACTTT
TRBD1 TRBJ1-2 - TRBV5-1 CASSLETWTGFSGYPF TGCGCCAGCAGCTTGGAGACATGGACAGGGTTTAGTGGCTACCCCTTC
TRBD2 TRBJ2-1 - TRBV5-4 CASSLEAGGPLGEQFF TGTGCCAGCAGCTTGGAAGCGGGAGGGCCTTTAGGTGAGCAGTTCTTC
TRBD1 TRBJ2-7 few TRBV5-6 CASSWQGQGPEQYF TGTGCCAGCAGCTGGCAGGGACAGGGGCCCGAGCAGTACTTC
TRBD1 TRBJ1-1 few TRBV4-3 CASSQPGTGGQAFF TGCGCCAGCAGCCAACCTGGGACAGGGGGGCAAGCTTTCTTT
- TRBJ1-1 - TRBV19 CASSMRGNTEAFF TGTGCCAGTAGTATGCGGGGGAACACTGAAGCTTTCTTT
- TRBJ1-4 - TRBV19 CASATSTNEKLFF TGTGCCAGTGCGACTAGTACTAATGAAAAACTGTTTTTT
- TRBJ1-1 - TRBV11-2 CASSSGRGANTEAFF TGTGCCAGCAGCTCAGGGAGGGGGGCCAACACTGAAGCTTTCTTT
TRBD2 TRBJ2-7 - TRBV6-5 CASGPSGSYEQYF TGTGCCAGCGGTCCCAGCGGGAGCTACGAGCAGTACTTC
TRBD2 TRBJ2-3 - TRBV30 CAWSSGGKDTQYF TGTGCCTGGAGTAGCGGGGGAAAAGATACGCAGTATTTT
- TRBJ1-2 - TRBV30 CAWSVDSPNYGYTF TGTGCCTGGAGTGTCGACAGCCCTAACTATGGCTACACCTTC
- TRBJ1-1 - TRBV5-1 CASSLDTGLGNAEAFF TGCGCCAGCAGCTTGGATACGGGACTGGGGAACGCTGAAGCTTTCTTT
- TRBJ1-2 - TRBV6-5 CASRNLANYGYTF TGTGCCAGCAGAAACCTAGCTAACTATGGCTACACCTTC
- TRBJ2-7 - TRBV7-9 CASSSPNSYEQYF TGTGCCAGCAGCTCCCCTAATTCCTACGAGCAGTACTTC